The 3 T cell receptor beta chains below come from one sample, sequenced in a study of blood T cell repertoires in COVID-19. TCRdb's copy holds only in-frame clones and misses some; the assay was immunoSEQ multiplex PCR. The table has approximately 260,000 clones, roughly 84% seen once. The material sequenced was peripheral blood. The receptor source for this set is a woman aged 40 to 50 who had recovered from COVID-19.

CDR3 coding DNA: TGTGCCAGCAGCCGACAGGGGGGTACCAATGAAAAACTGTTTTTT. Protein sequence: CASSRQGGTNEKLFF. The chain couples TRBV3-1 (or the pseudogene TRBV3-2) to TRBJ1-4, with 9 bases fitting TRBD1. The ends lost 4 bases at V and 5 bases at J; junction bases unmatched: 5. Germline CDR1 and CDR2: LGHDT and YNNKEL (reference sequence). CDR3 length: 15 residues.

This clone showed up just once. The chain couples TRBV29-1 to TRBJ2-7, with D tentatively TRBD2 (5 bases). V lost 7 bases and J 0 bases, leaving 10 bases between the germline ends. This CDR3 contains 12 residues. Germline loops: CDR1 SQVTM, CDR2 ANQGSEA. This chain's CDR3 is CSAVSASYEQYF. For the CDR3, the DNA is TGCAGCGCGGTTAGCGCCTCCTACGAGCAGTACTTC.

The gene calls are TRBV7-9 and TRBJ1-6; a weak D match, TRBD1 (5 bases). CDR3 length: 17 residues. V was shortened by 1 base and J by 4 bases, with 14 bases between the two germline ends. The germline V gene encodes CDR1 SEHNR and CDR2 FQNEAQ (reference sequence). The CDR3 DNA reads TGTGCCAGCAGCTTAGACTCGGACATTTGGTATAATTCACCCCTCCACTTT. It codes for CASSLDSDIWYNSPLHF. The variable domain in full, with the rest retrieved from reference TRBV7-9 and TRBJ1-6, is DTGVSQNPRHKITKRGQNVTFRCDPISEHNRLYWYRQTLGQGPEFLTYFQNEAQLEKSRLLSDRFSAERPKGSFSTLEIQRTEQGDSAMYLCASSLDSDIWYNSPLHFGNGTRLTVT.